A single sample gave rise to the 7 T cell receptor beta chains below, sequenced in a study of blood T cell repertoires in COVID-19. TCRdb's copy holds only in-frame clones and misses some; the assay was immunoSEQ multiplex PCR. The sample contains about 200,000 clones, 70% to 90% of which appear only once. Sequencing used PBMCs or T cells enriched from blood (not recorded which). The receptors originated from a young woman who had recovered from COVID-19.

CDR3 nucleotide sequence: TGTGCCAGCAGCCCCTTTGAAGGGGGCAGGGAGACCCAGTACTTC. Translation: CASSPFEGGRETQYF. The chain links TRBV7-2 to TRBJ2-5; 7 bases are a match to TRBD1. V lost 5 bases, J lost 5 bases, and 11 bases stayed unmatched. Germline V lookup: CDR1 SGHTA, CDR2 FQGNSA. The CDR3 is 15 amino acids.

CDR3 in amino acids: CASSLGSGPNQPQHF. The CDR3 DNA reads as TGCGCCAGCAGCCTTGGATCTGGGCCCAATCAGCCCCAGCATTTT. The chain links TRBV5-1 to TRBJ1-5; D gene unclear. Trimming stripped 4 bases from V and 3 bases from J, with 14 bases between. The CDR3 is 15 amino acids. CDR1 is SGHRS and CDR2 is YFSETQ in the germline V gene. The variable domain in full, with the rest retrieved from reference TRBV5-1 and TRBJ1-5, is KAGVTQTPRYLIKTRGQQVTLSCSPISGHRSVSWYQQTPGQGLQFLFEYFSETQRNKGNFPGRFSGRQFSNSRSEMNVSTLELGDSALYLCASSLGSGPNQPQHFGDGTRLSIL.

The V and J genes are TRBV4-2 and TRBJ1-1; D gene ambiguous. Per the germline V gene, CDR1 is LGHNA and CDR2 is YNFKEQ. CDR3 length: 17 amino acids. V lost 1 base and J 6 bases, leaving 21 bases between the germline ends. The CDR3 DNA is TGTGCCAGCAGCCAAGTTGAGCTAATCCAGGTCGGGGCTGAAGCTTTCTTT. Its translation: CASSQVELIQVGAEAFF.

This sequence joins TRBV9 and TRBJ2-2; TRBD2 aligns across 7 bases. Losses at the gene ends were 4 bases for V and 7 bases for J; bases not matched to a gene: 10. Germline lookup yields CDR1 SGDLS and CDR2 YYNGEE. This CDR3 has 15 amino acids. CDR3 sequence: CASSPRGASGGELFF. The CDR3 DNA reads TGTGCCAGCAGCCCCCGCGGGGCTAGCGGCGGGGAGCTGTTTTTT.

The V gene is TRBV27, the J gene TRBJ1-2, with TRBD1 matching 7 bases. From germline, CDR1 is MNHEY and CDR2 SMNVEV (reference sequence). The CDR3 covers 14 residues. Trimming took 5 bases from V and 1 from J; bases not matched to a gene: 4. The CDR3, as DNA: TGTGCCAGCAGTCCGCGACAGGGTAACTATGGCTACACCTTC. Protein sequence: CASSPRQGNYGYTF.

This chain links TRBV28 with TRBJ1-3, with TRBD1 matching 7 bases. The CDR3 contains 17 residues. In germline, CDR1 is MDHEN, CDR2 SYDVKM. J was trimmed by 0 bases and V by 3 bases; bases with no gene match: 8. CDR3 loop: CASSFGNRGGSGNTIYF. The CDR3 region has the DNA TGTGCCAGCAGTTTTGGAAACAGGGGTGGCTCTGGAAACACCATATATTTT.

The chain joins TRBV6-1 to TRBJ1-5, with D unclear. Trimming pared 0 bases from V and 0 bases from J, leaving 6 bases between. The germline gives CDR1 MNHNS, CDR2 SASEGT. This CDR3 spans 15 amino acids. CDR3 nucleotide sequence: TGTGCCAGCAGTGAAGCGAACGGTAGCAATCAGCCCCAGCATTTT. It encodes CASSEANGSNQPQHF.